This entry lists 19 T cell receptor beta chains sequenced from one sample in a study of identical twins. TCRdb redid the calling of the 5' RACE reads with MiXCR, one entry per CDR3 protein. The sample has a few hundred thousand distinct CDR3 sequences; 9.6% are singletons. This sample also belongs to another study, concerning yellow fever vaccine responses in identical twins.

Sequences were obtained from PBMCs. The receptors originated from a woman under 30 in good health.

The chain couples TRBV27 to TRBJ2-3; maybe TRBD2 (6 bases). Germline values: CDR1 MNHEY, CDR2 SMNVEV (reference sequence). V was trimmed by 8 bases and J by 0 bases, leaving 15 bases between them. CDR3 size: 15 residues. CDR3 DNA sequence: TGTGCCAGCCTCACCCGCAGCGGGAGCACAGATACGCAGTATTTT. Its protein product is CASLTRSGSTDTQYF.

This clonotype was counted many times. The chain uses TRBV5-6 and TRBJ2-3, with TRBD1 as a possible D gene (6 bases). This CDR3 comprises 15 residues. V was clipped by 2 bases and J by 0 bases, with 10 bases between them. Germline lookup yields CDR1 SGHDT and CDR2 YYEEEE. The CDR3 DNA is TGTGCCAGCAGCTTAGGACAGCTTAGCACAGATACGCAGTATTTT. Its protein is CASSLGQLSTDTQYF.

The sample holds many counts of this clonotype. This sequence joins TRBV4-2 and TRBJ2-5, with 7 bases identical to TRBD2. The germline V gene encodes CDR1 LGHNA and CDR2 YNFKEQ. With V trimmed by 2 bases and J by 2 bases, 11 bases remained unmatched. The CDR3 covers 17 residues. The CDR3, as DNA: TGTGCCAGCAGCCAACCCGGTGGGGGAGGGCGGCAAGAGACCCAGTACTTC. As protein: CASSQPGGGGRQETQYF.

This clonotype was seen a handful of times. The V call is TRBV6-2 or TRBV6-3, the J call TRBJ1-2; no firm D call. The germline V gene encodes CDR1 MNHEY and CDR2 SVGEGT. V shed 4 bases and J shed 8 bases, with 14 bases lying between them. The CDR3 contains 13 residues. CDR3 nucleotides: TGTGCCAGCAGTTCCACCCCCGGGCTCGGCTACACCTTC. It encodes CASSSTPGLGYTF.

This clonotype was counted a few times. The chain is built from TRBV4-3 and TRBJ2-5; 7 nucleotides agree with TRBD1. CDR3 length equals 18 residues. Germline V gene lookup returns CDR1 LGHNA and CDR2 YSLEER. The V and J ends lost 0 bases and 0 bases, in that order; junction bases with no gene match: 10. Here the CDR3 reads CASSQERRGSGNQETQYF. As DNA, the CDR3 is TGCGCCAGCAGCCAAGAGCGCAGGGGGAGCGGAAACCAAGAGACCCAGTACTTC.

The count of this clonotype is one. This chain joins TRBV21-1 and TRBJ2-7; the tabulated D call, TRBD1, remains unverified against the DNA. TRBV21-1 is flagged as a pseudogene. The CDR3 spans 9 residues. This CDR3 is CASQGEQYF. Written as DNA, the CDR3 is TGTGCCAGCCAGGGCGAGCAGTACTTC.

In this sample, this clonotype turned up many times. The J gene is TRBJ2-3, the V gene TRBV29-1; a weak D match, TRBD1 (7 bases). Germline V gives CDR1 SQVTM, CDR2 ANQGSEA. The CDR3 is made up of 16 amino acids. The ends were cut back, 4 bases at V and 1 base at J, with 18 bases in the middle. Here the CDR3 DNA reads TGCAGCGTTGGGCGATTCAGGGGGGAAGGCACAGATACGCAGTATTTT. Its protein product is CSVGRFRGEGTDTQYF.

This clonotype was detected many times. This chain connects TRBV7-8 to TRBJ2-3; 10 nucleotides match TRBD2. J lost 6 bases, V lost 1 base, and 7 bases had no gene match. The V gene's germline CDR1 is SGHVS and CDR2 FQNEAQ. The CDR3 has 16 amino acids. This CDR3 reads CASSLGWTSGEDTQYF. The DNA of the CDR3 is TGTGCCAGCAGCTTAGGGTGGACTAGCGGAGAGGATACGCAGTATTTT.

This clonotype occurred a few times. This chain links TRBV4-1 with TRBJ1-3, with a tentative D call TRBD1 (5 bases). CDR1 and CDR2 from the germline V gene are MGHRA and YSYEKL. The CDR3 loop spans 15 amino acids. Trimming took 4 bases from V and 5 from J, leaving 15 bases between them. In DNA, the CDR3 is TGCGCCAGCAGCCCGGCGGGGACGGCTCGAAACACCATATATTTT. Amino acids: CASSPAGTARNTIYF.

The chain recombines TRBV11-3 with TRBJ2-7; D gene ambiguous. The CDR3 contains 15 residues. V lost 1 base to trimming and J lost 2 bases, with 12 bases between them. Germline CDR1 and CDR2: SGHNT and YENEEA. This CDR3 reads CASSLVGIRPYEQYF. In DNA, the CDR3 is TGTGCCAGCAGCTTAGTGGGTATCCGGCCCTACGAGCAGTACTTC.

This chain links TRBV29-1 with TRBJ2-1; 10 bases line up with TRBD2. The V gene end was trimmed by 8 bases and the J gene end by 5 bases; junction bases not matched to a gene: 12. The germline V gene has CDR1 SQVTM and CDR2 ANQGSEA. This CDR3 has 15 residues. CDR3 coding DNA: TGCAGCTCCCGAAGCTACCTAGCGGGAGACAATGAGCAGTTCTTC. Its translation: CSSRSYLAGDNEQFF.

This chain links TRBV7-2 with TRBJ2-1; 8 bases agree with TRBD2. Germline V gene lookup returns CDR1 SGHTA and CDR2 FQGNSA. With 5 bases clipped from V and 10 bases from J, the junction kept 10 bases outside the gene matches. The CDR3 consists of 14 residues. Here the CDR3 DNA reads TGTGCCAGCAGCAGCAACGGGGGGGCGTCAGAGCAGTTCTTC. Amino acids: CASSSNGGASEQFF.

This clonotype was seen ten or more times. V and J are TRBV29-1 and TRBJ2-3; no reliable D call. This CDR3 is built from 12 residues. CDR1 SQVTM and CDR2 ANQGSEA come from the germline V gene. V lost 4 bases and J 4 bases, leaving 9 bases between the germline ends. The CDR3 DNA sequence: TGCAGCGTTGCCGTATCGCCAGATACGCAGTATTTT. As protein: CSVAVSPDTQYF.

This clonotype was counted ten times or more. J is TRBJ2-3 and V is TRBV10-3; maybe TRBD2 (5 bases). Germline V gene data show CDR1 as ENHRY and CDR2 as SYGVKD. This CDR3 contains 15 residues. Trimming pared 6 bases from V and 0 bases from J, leaving 13 bases between. This CDR3 reads CAIRRSGTSTDTQYF. As DNA, the CDR3 is TGTGCCATCAGACGAAGCGGAACTAGCACAGATACGCAGTATTTT.

This clonotype has only one observation. The V and J genes are TRBV7-9 and TRBJ2-1, with 7 positions matching TRBD1. The ends lost 0 bases at V and 8 bases at J; junction bases unmatched: 13. Germline CDR1 is SEHNR and CDR2 is FQNEAQ (reference sequence). This CDR3 has 17 amino acids. CDR3 region: CASSLADATGTGDEQFF. Here the CDR3 DNA reads TGTGCCAGCAGCTTAGCGGATGCGACAGGTACAGGGGATGAGCAGTTCTTC.

The V call is TRBV20-1, the J call TRBJ1-1; D call uncertain. V shed 5 bases and J shed 4 bases, with 5 bases lying between them. The CDR3 has 10 amino acids. Germline loops: CDR1 DFQATT, CDR2 SNEGSKA (reference sequence). The CDR3 sequence is CSASATEAFF. The CDR3 nucleotides read TGCAGTGCTTCGGCCACTGAAGCTTTCTTT.

This clonotype was detected only a few times. V and J are TRBV2 and TRBJ2-1, with D possibly matching TRBD2 (6 bases). Between the trimmed V and J ends, which lost 4 bases and 0 bases, there was a span of 10 bases. Per germline, CDR1 SNHLY and CDR2 FYNNEI. This CDR3 has 15 residues. The CDR3 region has the DNA TGTGCCAGCAGTGTCGCGGGACCCTCCTACAATGAGCAGTTCTTC. Protein sequence: CASSVAGPSYNEQFF. Full variable domain (remainder filled in from reference TRBV2 and TRBJ2-1): EPEVTQTPSHQVTQMGQEVILRCVPISNHLYFYWYRQILGQKVEFLVSFYNNEISEKSEIFDDQFSVERPDGSNFTLKIRSTKLEDSAMYFCASSVAGPSYNEQFFGPGTRLTVL.

The chain is built from TRBV5-6 and TRBJ2-1; possible D gene TRBD2, 6 bases. Between the trimmed V and J ends, which lost 6 bases and 4 bases, there was a span of 14 bases. There are 14 residues in the CDR3. Looked up from germline, CDR1 is SGHDT and CDR2 is YYEEEE. Here the CDR3 DNA reads TGTGCCAGCAACTCGTTTGCGGGATACAATGAGCAGTTCTTC. Protein sequence: CASNSFAGYNEQFF.

Only a few counts were recorded for this clonotype. V and J are TRBV20-1 and TRBJ2-5; TRBD2 matches at 7 bases. The CDR3 spans 15 residues. From germline, CDR1 is DFQATT and CDR2 SNEGSKA (reference sequence). The V segment lost 0 bases and the J segment 2 bases; nucleotides outside the gene matches: 6. The CDR3 protein is CSARDRLRGQETQYF. The DNA of the CDR3 is TGCAGTGCTAGAGATCGATTGCGGGGGCAAGAGACCCAGTACTTC.